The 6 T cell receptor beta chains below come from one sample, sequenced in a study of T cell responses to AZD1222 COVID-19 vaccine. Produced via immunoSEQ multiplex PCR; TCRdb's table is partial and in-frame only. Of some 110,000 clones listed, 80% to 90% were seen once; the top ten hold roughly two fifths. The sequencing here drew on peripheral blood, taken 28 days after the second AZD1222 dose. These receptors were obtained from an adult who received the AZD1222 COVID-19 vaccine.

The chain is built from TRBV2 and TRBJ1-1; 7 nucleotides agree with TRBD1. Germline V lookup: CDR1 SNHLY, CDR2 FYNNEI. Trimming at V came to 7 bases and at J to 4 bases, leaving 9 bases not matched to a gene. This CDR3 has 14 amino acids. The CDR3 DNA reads TGTGCCAGCAACTCGGACTCAGGGGGCACTGAAGCTTTCTTT. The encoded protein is CASNSDSGGTEAFF.

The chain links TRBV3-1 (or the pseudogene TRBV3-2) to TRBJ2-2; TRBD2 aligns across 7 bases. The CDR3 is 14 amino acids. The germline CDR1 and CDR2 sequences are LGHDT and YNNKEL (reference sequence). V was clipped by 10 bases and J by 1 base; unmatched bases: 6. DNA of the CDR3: TGTGCCACCCAACCGGGAGGGAACACCGGGGAGCTGTTTTTT. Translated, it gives CATQPGGNTGELFF.

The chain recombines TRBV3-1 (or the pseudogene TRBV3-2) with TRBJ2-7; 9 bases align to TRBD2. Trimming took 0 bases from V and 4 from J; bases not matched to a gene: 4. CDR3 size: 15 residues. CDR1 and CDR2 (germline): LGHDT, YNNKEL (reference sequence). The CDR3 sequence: CASSQEGSGRYEQYF. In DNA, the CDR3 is TGTGCCAGCAGCCAAGAGGGCAGCGGGAGGTACGAGCAGTACTTC.

The CDR3 DNA is TGTGCCAGCAGTGGGTTTCTAGAGATTCAGTACTTC. It encodes CASSGFLEIQYF. J is TRBJ2-4 and V is TRBV2; D gene unclear. Germline V gene sequence: CDR1 SNHLY, CDR2 FYNNEI. The CDR3 has 12 amino acids. V lost 4 bases to trimming and J lost 10 bases, with 11 bases between them.

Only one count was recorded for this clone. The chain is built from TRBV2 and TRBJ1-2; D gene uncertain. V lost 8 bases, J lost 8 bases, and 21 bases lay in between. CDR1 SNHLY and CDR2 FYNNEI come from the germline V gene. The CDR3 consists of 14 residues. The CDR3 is CASRRTADLWGYTF. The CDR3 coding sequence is TGTGCCAGCCGTCGAACAGCCGATTTGTGGGGCTACACCTTC.

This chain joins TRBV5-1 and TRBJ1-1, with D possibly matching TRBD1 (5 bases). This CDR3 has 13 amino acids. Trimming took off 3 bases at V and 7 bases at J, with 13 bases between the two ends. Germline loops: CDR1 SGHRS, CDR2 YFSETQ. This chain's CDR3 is CASSSTGGNEAFF. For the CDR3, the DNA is TGCGCCAGCAGCTCGACCGGGGGTAATGAAGCTTTCTTT.